This T cell receptor beta chain comes out of a study of blood T cell repertoires in COVID-19. Germline V lookup: CDR1 SGHAT, CDR2 FQNNGV. CDR3 length: 11 amino acids. Trimming took off 5 bases at V and 2 bases at J, with 3 bases between the two ends. As originally analysed: From reference gene primer amplification, estimates of nucleated cell counts were derived. Profiling relied on immunoSEQ multiplex PCR, and the TCRdb table lists in-frame clones only, not all of them. D and trimming come from the DNA, and the V and J calls and clone size come from that table. Among 300,000 to 350,000 clones listed, roughly 88% were seen once. The participants were between roughly 18 and 89 years old and came from roughly 25 US areas. This clone was seen a single time.

The TCR was taken from a man aged 25-40 years who had recovered from COVID-19. Sequencing was performed on PBMCs or T cells enriched from blood (not recorded which). The chain has TRBV11-2 and TRBJ2-5; no reliable D call. The DNA of the CDR3 is TGTGCCAGCAGCCAACAAGAGACCCAGTACTTC. It is translated as CASSQQETQYF.